This entry lists 23 T cell receptor beta chains sequenced from one sample in a study of cytomegalovirus exposure and HLA in healthy donors (dated by TCRdb to about 2017). Library generation was performed with the immunoSEQ multiplex PCR assay. A mixture of 60 forward primers for TCR Vbeta segments and 13 reverse primers for TCR Jbeta segments was used in the multiplex PCR. TCRdb retrieved this table from immuneACCESS and kept in-frame rearrangements only. Not all clones are present; in checked studies, unresolved V genes account for under half, and no reason is known for the remainder. Across this sample there are tens of thousands of clones, with 67% seen only once. The ten largest clones take up 2.1% of the sample. The sample consisted of PBMCs. The receptors were gathered from a man aged 25-45 years in good health and CMV-seronegative.

This chain uses TRBV10-3 with TRBJ1-2; 8 bases are a match to TRBD1. The CDR3 totals 14 residues. The germline V gene has CDR1 ENHRY and CDR2 SYGVKD. The ends lost 2 bases at V and 6 bases at J; junction bases unmatched: 5. The CDR3 spells CAISEPDRDNGYTF. The CDR3 DNA sequence: TGTGCCATCAGTGAGCCGGACAGGGACAATGGCTACACCTTC.

This clone was counted between two and nine times. The genes are TRBV5-4 and TRBJ1-1, with TRBD1 identical over 11 bases. The germline gives CDR1 SGHNT, CDR2 YYREEE (reference sequence). V lost 3 bases, J lost 6 bases, and 4 bases stayed unmatched. The CDR3 is made up of 14 amino acids. CDR3: CASSSGQGAAEAFF. In DNA, the CDR3 is TGTGCCAGCAGCTCCGGACAGGGGGCCGCTGAAGCTTTCTTT. Based on the CDR3 plus reference TRBV5-4 and TRBJ1-1, the full variable domain is ETGVTQSPTHLIKTRGQQVTLRCSSQSGHNTVSWYQQALGQGPQFIFQYYREEENGRGNFPPRFSGLQFPNYSSELNVNALELDDSALYLCASSSGQGAAEAFFGQGTRLTVV.

This clone was detected a few times. This chain joins TRBV5-1 and TRBJ1-6; D gene uncertain. The germline CDR1 and CDR2 sequences are SGHRS and YFSETQ. This CDR3 is built from 15 residues. V was pared by 4 bases and J by 9 bases, with 17 bases between. The CDR3 here is CASSERHWRISPLHF. CDR3 DNA: TGCGCCAGCAGCGAACGCCACTGGCGGATTTCACCCCTCCACTTT. The full variable domain, rest sourced from reference TRBV5-1 and TRBJ1-6, is KAGVTQTPRYLIKTRGQQVTLSCSPISGHRSVSWYQQTPGQGLQFLFEYFSETQRNKGNFPGRFSGRQFSNSRSEMNVSTLELGDSALYLCASSERHWRISPLHFGNGTRLTVT.

This clone was counted only a few times. CDR3 in amino acids: CASRLTGGSGNTIYF. CDR3 nucleotides: TGTGCCAGCAGGTTAACAGGGGGATCTGGAAACACCATATATTTT. The J gene is TRBJ1-3, the V gene TRBV7-9; 8 bases are shared with TRBD1. Trimming removed 6 bases from V and 1 base from J; junction bases left unmatched: 5. The CDR3 has 15 residues. Germline V gene sequence: CDR1 SEHNR, CDR2 FQNEAQ (reference sequence).

This sequence joins TRBV2 and TRBJ2-1, with 9 bases matching TRBD2. The CDR3 length is 15 residues. Per germline, CDR1 SNHLY and CDR2 FYNNEI. J was trimmed by 2 bases and V by 5 bases; bases with no gene match: 4. The chain's CDR3 is CASSIGLAPYNEQFF. CDR3 DNA sequence: TGTGCCAGCAGTATAGGACTAGCGCCCTACAATGAGCAGTTCTTC. Using reference TRBV2 and TRBJ2-1 for the parts outside the CDR3, the full variable domain is EPEVTQTPSHQVTQMGQEVILRCVPISNHLYFYWYRQILGQKVEFLVSFYNNEISEKSEIFDDQFSVERPDGSNFTLKIRSTKLEDSAMYFCASSIGLAPYNEQFFGPGTRLTVL.

The chain recombines TRBV25-1 with TRBJ2-1; 10 nucleotides line up with TRBD2. Germline trimming cut 1 base from V and 11 bases from J; bases unmatched to any gene: 8. The CDR3 covers 15 residues. In germline, CDR1 is MGHDK, CDR2 SYGVNS. Written as DNA, the CDR3 is TGTGCCAGCAGTGAATCGGCTAGCGGGGGTTTAAAGCAGTTCTTC. Its translation is CASSESASGGLKQFF.

Notes on this clone: The junction departs from germline at one end; a sequencing error may be responsible. This chain links TRBV7-9 with TRBJ2-7; D call uncertain. Germline CDR1 is SEHNR and CDR2 is FQNEAQ (reference sequence). This CDR3 comprises 15 residues. For the CDR3, the DNA is TGTTCCAGCAGCTCCACCCCCCAGGAATCCTACGAGCAGTACTTC. It codes for CSSSSTPQESYEQYF.

The V gene is TRBV30, the J gene TRBJ1-3; 7 nucleotides agree with TRBD1. CDR3 size: 15 residues. After removal of 5 bases from V and 0 bases from J, the junction contained 7 bases not matched to a gene. Germline assignment: CDR1 GTSNPN and CDR2 SVGIG (reference sequence). For the CDR3, the DNA is TGTGCCTGGGTGGGACAGAGTTTCTCTGGAAACACCATATATTTT. Translated: CAWVGQSFSGNTIYF.

The CDR3 spells CASSLWDRGLEQYF. The CDR3 coding sequence is TGTGCCAGCAGCTTGTGGGACAGGGGTCTCGAGCAGTACTTC. The V call is TRBV5-6, the J call TRBJ2-7; TRBD1 agrees at 10 bases. Germline trimming cut 1 base from V and 6 bases from J; bases unmatched to any gene: 4. Germline V lookup: CDR1 SGHDT, CDR2 YYEEEE. The CDR3 totals 14 residues.

The V and J genes are TRBV5-6 and TRBJ2-7; 9 bases are a match to TRBD1. Germline loops: CDR1 SGHDT, CDR2 YYEEEE. This CDR3 comprises 17 residues. Trimming took 2 bases from V and 0 from J; bases not matched to a gene: 9. The CDR3 nucleotides are TGTGCCAGCAGCTTATACCAGACAGGGGGGAGCTCCTACGAGCAGTACTTC. Its protein product is CASSLYQTGGSSYEQYF.

This sequence joins TRBV5-6 and TRBJ2-5; 9 bases match TRBD1. CDR3 length: 15 amino acids. The J segment lost 0 bases and the V segment lost 4 bases, leaving 4 bases of the junction unmatched. Germline CDR1 reads SGHDT; CDR2 reads YYEEEE. CDR3: CASSQGTGNQETQYF. CDR3 in DNA: TGTGCCAGCAGCCAGGGGACAGGGAACCAAGAGACCCAGTACTTC.

V is TRBV9 and J is TRBJ1-2, with 8 nucleotides matching TRBD1. The CDR3 has 15 amino acids. V shed 2 bases and J 5 bases; nucleotides not matched to a gene: 8. Germline V gene lookup returns CDR1 SGDLS and CDR2 YYNGEE. CDR3 DNA sequence: TGTGCCAGCAGCGTCTCAGGGGGCGATTATTATGGCTACACCTTC. Translated: CASSVSGGDYYGYTF.

The chain employs TRBV10-3 and TRBJ2-7, with TRBD2 matching 8 bases. V was pared by 6 bases and J by 2 bases, with 9 bases of the junction left unmatched. The CDR3 has 15 amino acids. From germline, CDR1 is ENHRY and CDR2 SYGVKD. CDR3: CAIREAGVNAYEQYF. The CDR3 region has the DNA TGTGCCATCAGGGAAGCGGGGGTCAACGCCTACGAGCAGTACTTC.

The chain joins TRBV10-3 to TRBJ2-2; 9 bases line up with TRBD1. The ends lost 6 bases at V and 5 bases at J; junction bases unmatched: 1. This CDR3 has 13 residues. CDR1 and CDR2 from the germline V gene are ENHRY and SYGVKD. The DNA of the CDR3 is TGTGCCATCAGAGACAGGGGGACCGGGGAGCTGTTTTTT. It is translated as CAIRDRGTGELFF.

Worth noting for this clone: Additional DNA sequences in this sample encode the identical CDR3. The chain is built from TRBV5-1 and TRBJ1-1, with D possibly TRBD1 on 5 matching bases. This CDR3 is built from 14 residues. V was cut by 5 bases and J by 1 base, with 12 bases left in between. The germline V gene has CDR1 SGHRS and CDR2 YFSETQ. CDR3 DNA sequence: TGCGCCAGCAGTCCTGGCACAGGGAACACTGAAGCTTTCTTT. Residues: CASSPGTGNTEAFF.

This clone has just one count. CDR3 region: CAISPTGDTEAFF. The CDR3 DNA reads as TGTGCCATCAGCCCAACAGGGGACACTGAAGCTTTCTTT. This rearrangement joins TRBV10-3 to TRBJ1-1, with 7 bases lining up with TRBD1. Germline V gene sequence: CDR1 ENHRY, CDR2 SYGVKD. The CDR3 runs 13 residues. V was clipped by 6 bases and J by 3 bases; unmatched bases: 4.

This clone was detected only once. The gene calls are TRBV11-1 and TRBJ1-1, with 11 bases matching TRBD1. The CDR3 runs 15 residues. The J segment lost 6 bases and the V segment lost 5 bases, leaving 8 bases of the junction unmatched. Germline values: CDR1 SGHAT, CDR2 FQDESV (reference sequence). CDR3 nucleotide sequence: TGTGCCAGCAGCCTAAAAGGACAGGGGGCCTCTGAAGCTTTCTTT. Translation: CASSLKGQGASEAFF.

The chain is built from TRBV27 and TRBJ1-1; TRBD1 matches at 7 bases. V shed 6 bases, J shed 6 bases, and the junction held 7 bases outside the gene matches. Germline CDR1 MNHEY, CDR2 SMNVEV (reference sequence). The CDR3 has 13 amino acids. The CDR3 region is CASSQTGSSEAFF. The CDR3 bases are TGTGCCAGCAGCCAGACAGGGTCGTCTGAAGCTTTCTTT.

The rearrangement uses TRBV7-2 and TRBJ2-7, with TRBD2 identical over 8 bases. This CDR3 is built from 16 residues. V shed 1 base, J shed 2 bases, and the junction held 7 bases outside the gene matches. Germline values: CDR1 SGHTA, CDR2 FQGNSA. The CDR3 DNA reads as TGTGCCAGCAGCTTAGTAGGTACGGGAGGGCCCTACGAGCAGTACTTC. Protein sequence: CASSLVGTGGPYEQYF.

Note on this clone: At one of its ends the junction is not consistent with the germline gene, which may arise from a read error. The V gene is TRBV4-1, the J gene TRBJ2-7, with a possible D match to TRBD2 (6 bases). The length of the CDR3 is 14 residues. Germline V gives CDR1 MGHRA, CDR2 YSYEKL. The CDR3 nucleotides are TGCGCCAGCAGCCAAGAGGGGGGATCCTTCGAGCAGTACTTC. Amino acid sequence: CASSQEGGSFEQYF.

The chain uses TRBV7-8 and TRBJ1-5, with TRBD1 identical over 8 bases. The CDR3 has 18 amino acids. Germline V lookup: CDR1 SGHVS, CDR2 FQNEAQ. With V trimmed by 7 bases and J by 2 bases, 16 bases remained unmatched. This CDR3 is CASTRSRTGSRGNQPQHF. CDR3 nucleotide sequence: TGTGCCAGCACGCGTTCCCGGACAGGGTCCCGAGGCAATCAGCCCCAGCATTTT.

The chain uses TRBV6-1 and TRBJ1-2; no definite D call. Germline V gives CDR1 MNHNS, CDR2 SASEGT. Trimming took off 8 bases at V and 5 bases at J, with 18 bases between the two ends. CDR3 length: 14 residues. The CDR3 reads CASSRPLGGYGYTF. CDR3 DNA: TGTGCCAGCTCACGACCCCTGGGAGGGTATGGCTACACCTTC.

The chain recombines TRBV19 with TRBJ2-7; 9 positions match TRBD2. The V gene's germline CDR1 is LNHDA and CDR2 SQIVND (reference sequence). The CDR3 is 15 residues long. V gave up 3 bases and J gave up 3 bases; unmatched junction bases: 6. CDR3 nucleotide sequence: TGTGCCAGTAGTATGGTAGCGGGGGCCGGCTACGAGCAGTACTTC. It codes for CASSMVAGAGYEQYF.